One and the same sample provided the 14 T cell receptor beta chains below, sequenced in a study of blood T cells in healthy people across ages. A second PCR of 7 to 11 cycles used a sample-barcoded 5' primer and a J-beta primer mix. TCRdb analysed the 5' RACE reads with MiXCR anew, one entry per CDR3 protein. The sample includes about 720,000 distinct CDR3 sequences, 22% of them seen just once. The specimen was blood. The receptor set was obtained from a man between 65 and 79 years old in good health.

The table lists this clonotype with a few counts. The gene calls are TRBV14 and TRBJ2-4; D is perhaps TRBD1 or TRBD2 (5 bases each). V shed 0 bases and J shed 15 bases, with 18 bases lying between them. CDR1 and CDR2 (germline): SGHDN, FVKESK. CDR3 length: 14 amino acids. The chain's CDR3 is CASSQDLRDAVTYF. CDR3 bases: TGTGCCAGCAGCCAAGATTTACGGGACGCGGTAACGTACTTC.

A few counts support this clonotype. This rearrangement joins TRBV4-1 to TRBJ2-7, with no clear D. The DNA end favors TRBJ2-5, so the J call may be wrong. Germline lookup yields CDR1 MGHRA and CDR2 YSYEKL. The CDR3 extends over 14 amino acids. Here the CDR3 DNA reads TGCGCCAGCAGCCGAGGTCCTTTGGAAGAGACCCAGTACTTC. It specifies CASSRGPLEETQYF.

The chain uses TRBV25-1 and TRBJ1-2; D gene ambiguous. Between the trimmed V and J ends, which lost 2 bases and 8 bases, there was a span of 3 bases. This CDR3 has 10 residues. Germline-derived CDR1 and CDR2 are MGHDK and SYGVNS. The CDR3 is CASSENGYTF. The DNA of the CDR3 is TGTGCCAGCAGTGAAAACGGCTACACCTTC.

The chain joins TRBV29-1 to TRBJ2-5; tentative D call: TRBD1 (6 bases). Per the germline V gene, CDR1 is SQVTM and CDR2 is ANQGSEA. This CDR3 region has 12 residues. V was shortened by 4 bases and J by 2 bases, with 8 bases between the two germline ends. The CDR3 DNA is TGCAGCGTTGCCCAGGGGCAAGAGACCCAGTACTTC. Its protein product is CSVAQGQETQYF. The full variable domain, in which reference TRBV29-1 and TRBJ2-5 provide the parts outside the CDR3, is SAVISQKPSRDICQRGTSLTIQCQVDSQVTMMFWYRQQPGQSLTLIATANQGSEATYESGFVIDKFPISRPNLTFSTLTVSNMSPEDSSIYLCSVAQGQETQYFGPGTRLLVL.

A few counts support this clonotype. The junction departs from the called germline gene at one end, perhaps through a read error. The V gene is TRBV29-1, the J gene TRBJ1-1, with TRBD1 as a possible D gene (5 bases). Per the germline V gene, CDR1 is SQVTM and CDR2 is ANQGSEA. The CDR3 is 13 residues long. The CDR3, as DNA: TGCAGCGTGGGACGGACATCAGGGACTGAGGCTTTCTTT. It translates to CSVGRTSGTEAFF.

DNA of the CDR3: TGTGCCAGCTCACGACTAGCGGGGGAAGAGACCCAGTACTTC. It translates to CASSRLAGEETQYF. This chain links TRBV18 with TRBJ2-5; 12 bases align to TRBD2. The germline gives CDR1 KGHSH, CDR2 LQKENI. The CDR3 runs to 14 residues. J gave up 3 bases and V 4 bases, and 0 bases lay outside the gene matches.

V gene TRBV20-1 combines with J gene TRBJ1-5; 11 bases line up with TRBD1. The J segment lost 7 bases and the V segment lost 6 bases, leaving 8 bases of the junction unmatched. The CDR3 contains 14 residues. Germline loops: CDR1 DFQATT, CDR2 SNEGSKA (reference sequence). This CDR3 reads CSAEGQGVGQPQHF. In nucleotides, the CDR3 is TGCAGTGCAGAGGGACAGGGGGTTGGACAGCCCCAGCATTTT.

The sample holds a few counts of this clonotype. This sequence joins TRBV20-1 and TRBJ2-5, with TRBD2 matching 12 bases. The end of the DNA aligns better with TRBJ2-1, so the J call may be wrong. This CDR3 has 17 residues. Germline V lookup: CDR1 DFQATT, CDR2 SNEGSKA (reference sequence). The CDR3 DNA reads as TGCAGTGCTAGTTGGAGACTAGCGGGAGCGGGGTACAATGAGCAGTTCTTC. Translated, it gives CSASWRLAGAGYNEQFF.

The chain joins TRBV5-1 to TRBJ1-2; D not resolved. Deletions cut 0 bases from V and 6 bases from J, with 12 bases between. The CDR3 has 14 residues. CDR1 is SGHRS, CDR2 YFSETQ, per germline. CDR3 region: CASSLDSGSDGYTF. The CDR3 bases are TGCGCCAGCAGCTTGGATTCGGGGTCGGATGGCTACACCTTC.

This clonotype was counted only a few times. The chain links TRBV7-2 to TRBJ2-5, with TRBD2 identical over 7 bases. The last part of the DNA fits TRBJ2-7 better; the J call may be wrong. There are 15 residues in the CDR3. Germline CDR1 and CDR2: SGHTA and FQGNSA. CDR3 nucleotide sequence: TGTGCCAGCAGCAAAACTAGCGTAATATCCTACGAGCAGTACGTC. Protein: CASSKTSVISYEQYV.

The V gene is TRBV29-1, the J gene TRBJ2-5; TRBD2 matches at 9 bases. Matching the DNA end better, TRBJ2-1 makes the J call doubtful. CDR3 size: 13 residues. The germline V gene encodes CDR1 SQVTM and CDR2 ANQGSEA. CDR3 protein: CSGREGGNNEQFF. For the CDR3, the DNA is TGCAGCGGGCGGGAGGGTGGCAACAATGAGCAGTTCTTC.

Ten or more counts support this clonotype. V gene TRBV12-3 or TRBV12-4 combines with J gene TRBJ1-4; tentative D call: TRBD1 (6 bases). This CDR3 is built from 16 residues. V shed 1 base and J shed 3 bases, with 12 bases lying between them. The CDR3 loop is CASSLDAGAPNEKLFF. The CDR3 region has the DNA TGTGCCAGCAGTTTAGATGCAGGGGCACCTAATGAAAAACTGTTTTTT.

The CDR3: CAISESGFTDTQYF. The CDR3 bases are TGTGCCATCAGTGAGTCGGGGTTCACAGATACGCAGTATTTT. This sequence joins TRBV10-3 and TRBJ2-3, with unresolved D. The V gene's germline CDR1 is ENHRY and CDR2 SYGVKD. Trimming removed 0 bases from V and 2 bases from J, with 6 bases in between. The CDR3 runs 14 residues.

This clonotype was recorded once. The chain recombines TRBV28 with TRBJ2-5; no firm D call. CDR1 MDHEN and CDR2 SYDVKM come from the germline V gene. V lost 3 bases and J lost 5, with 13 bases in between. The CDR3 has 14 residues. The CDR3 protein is CASSLKPVRETQYF. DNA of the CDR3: TGTGCCAGCAGTTTGAAGCCGGTTAGGGAGACCCAGTACTTC.